Here is one T cell receptor beta chain with its context. The source of the sample is a study of radiotherapy plus CTLA-4 blockade in lung cancer. V was cut by 1 base and J by 6 bases, with 10 bases left in between. The CDR3 runs 13 residues. Looked up from germline, CDR1 is SGHTA and CDR2 is FQGNSA. Patients in the study, people with chemo-refractory metastatic non-small-cell lung cancer, received focal radiation plus ipilimumab CTLA-4 blockade. Clones were read by immunoSEQ multiplex PCR, and TCRdb kept only the in-frame ones, dropping some. The table records some 49,000 clones, about 88% of them present only once.

Specimen: peripheral blood, collected from a patient treated with radiotherapy plus ipilimumab. The sequence came from a human donor with non-small cell lung cancer whose response to radiotherapy plus ipilimumab could not be evaluated. The chain links TRBV7-2 to TRBJ2-7; no firm D call. Here the CDR3 reads CASSLDPRAEQYF. CDR3 nucleotides: TGTGCCAGCAGCTTAGACCCTAGAGCCGAGCAGTACTTC. The full variable domain, completed using reference TRBV7-2 and TRBJ2-7, is GAGVSQSPSNKVTEKGKDVELRCDPISGHTALYWYRQSLGQGLEFLIYFQGNSAPDKSGLPSDRFSAERTGGSVSTLTIQRTQQEDSAVYLCASSLDPRAEQYFGPGTRLTVT.